The clone carrying this T cell receptor (beta chain) was detected only a few times. This sample was taken from a study of blood T cell repertoires in COVID-19. Study as a whole: Some COVID-19 samples were acute and others convalescent; all came from the United States, Italy and Spain.

Between the trimmed V and J ends, which lost 2 bases and 7 bases, there was a span of 12 bases. The CDR3 sequence is 15 residues long. The germline V gene has CDR1 MNHEY and CDR2 SMNVEV (reference sequence). Sequenced by immunoSEQ multiplex PCR; TCRdb stores in-frame clones only, minus some. Here the sample spans 150,000 to 200,000 clones, around 89% being singletons. The chain links TRBV27 to TRBJ1-6; a weak D match, TRBD1 (5 bases). The sequence derives from a man aged 55 to 69 with acute or convalescent COVID-19. Specimen: peripheral blood. The CDR3 DNA is TGTGCCAGCAGTTTAGGACCCCGGGGGAATTCACCCCTCCACTTT. This translates into CASSLGPRGNSPLHF.